The 18 T cell receptor beta chains presented below share a single source sample, sequenced in a study of blood T cell repertoires in COVID-19. Sequencing was performed with immunoSEQ multiplex PCR; in TCRdb, only in-frame clones are kept and a portion is missing. The repertoire holds over 350,000 clones, 86% seen once, with 1.4% in the top ten. Material for sequencing was peripheral blood. The source of these receptors is a woman in her twenties or thirties with active or convalescent COVID-19.

This clone was seen more than once but under ten times. V gene TRBV12-5 combines with J gene TRBJ1-6; 10 nucleotides line up with TRBD1. V shed 0 bases and J 4 bases; nucleotides not matched to a gene: 15. CDR1 is LGHNT, CDR2 FRNRAP, per germline. This CDR3 contains 21 residues. This CDR3 is CASGLVLSRMGQGTYNSPLHF. DNA of the CDR3: TGTGCTAGTGGTTTGGTACTTTCCAGAATGGGACAGGGGACTTATAATTCACCCCTCCACTTT.

This chain connects TRBV6-5 to TRBJ1-4; TRBD1 might be the D (6 bases). Trimming took off 2 bases at V and 7 bases at J, with 17 bases between the two ends. Germline-derived CDR1 and CDR2 are MNHEY and SVGAGI. The CDR3 runs to 16 residues. CDR3 loop: CASSYGAGAGVEKLFF. CDR3 nucleotides: TGTGCCAGCAGTTACGGGGCGGGCGCAGGGGTTGAAAAACTGTTTTTT.

V gene TRBV27 combines with J gene TRBJ2-5; TRBD1 matches 7 bases. After removal of 6 bases from V and 7 bases from J, the junction contained 14 bases not matched to a gene. CDR1 is MNHEY, CDR2 SMNVEV, per germline (reference sequence). The CDR3 is 15 residues long. The DNA for the CDR3 is TGTGCCAGCAGCCCAGGGACAGCCTCCTGGGGGACCCAGTACTTC. Encoded protein: CASSPGTASWGTQYF.

The chain uses TRBV7-9 and TRBJ2-3; 8 bases agree with TRBD2. Germline CDR1 and CDR2: SEHNR and FQNEAQ (reference sequence). V gave up 2 bases and J gave up 1 base; unmatched junction bases: 5. The CDR3 contains 16 residues. CDR3 sequence: CASSLPAAGGTDTQYF. As DNA, the CDR3 is TGTGCCAGCAGCTTACCAGCAGCGGGGGGCACAGATACGCAGTATTTT.

V and J are TRBV7-9 and TRBJ1-4; D might be TRBD1 (6 bases). CDR1 is SEHNR and CDR2 is FQNEAQ in the germline V gene (reference sequence). CDR3 length: 15 amino acids. V lost 7 bases, J lost 2 bases, and 14 bases lay in between. CDR3 in amino acids: CASTDRPGTNEKLFF. CDR3 bases: TGTGCCAGCACCGACAGGCCGGGGACTAATGAAAAACTGTTTTTT.

V usage is TRBV28 and J usage is TRBJ2-7; D is ambiguous. V lost 2 bases to trimming and J lost 1 base, with 6 bases between them. There are 13 residues in the CDR3. The germline gives CDR1 MDHEN, CDR2 SYDVKM. DNA of the CDR3: TGTGCCAGCAGTTTAAGAGTATCCTACGAGCAGTACTTC. This translates into CASSLRVSYEQYF. Together with reference TRBV28 and TRBJ2-7, the CDR3 gives the full variable domain: DVKVTQSSRYLVKRTGEKVFLECVQDMDHENMFWYRQDPGLGLRLIYFSYDVKMKEKGDIPEGYSVSREKKERFSLILESASTNQTSMYLCASSLRVSYEQYFGPGTRLTVT.

V usage is TRBV3-1 (or the pseudogene TRBV3-2) and J usage is TRBJ2-1; the match to TRBD2 covers 9 bases. Germline assignment: CDR1 LGHDT and CDR2 YNNKEL (reference sequence). J was trimmed by 8 bases and V by 4 bases; bases with no gene match: 12. The CDR3 is 16 residues long. This chain's CDR3 is CASSRPGTSLLHEQFF. DNA for the CDR3: TGTGCCAGCAGCCGTCCCGGGACTAGCCTCTTGCATGAGCAGTTCTTC.

The V call is TRBV15, the J call TRBJ2-2; 10 bases map to TRBD2. Germline CDR1 and CDR2: LNHNV and YYDKDF (reference sequence). The CDR3 covers 16 residues. V lost 3 bases to trimming and J lost 4 bases; unmatched junction nucleotides: 5. DNA for the CDR3: TGTGCCACCAGCAGCGGAGCGGGGGGGCCCACCGGGGAGCTGTTTTTT. Its protein is CATSSGAGGPTGELFF. The full variable domain, completed using reference TRBV15 and TRBJ2-2, is DAMVIQNPRYQVTQFGKPVTLSCSQTLNHNVMYWYQQKSSQAPKLLFHYYDKDFNNEADTPDNFQSRRPNTSFCFLDIRSPGLGDTAMYLCATSSGAGGPTGELFFGEGSRLTVL.

The chain employs TRBV6-1 and TRBJ1-3; 10 bases match TRBD1. After removal of 2 bases from V and 7 bases from J, the junction contained 5 bases not matched to a gene. CDR1 MNHNS and CDR2 SASEGT come from the germline V gene. This CDR3 is built from 15 residues. CDR3 region: CASSETRTGGNTIYF. The CDR3, as DNA: TGTGCCAGCAGTGAAACTCGGACAGGGGGGAACACCATATATTTT.

The chain recombines TRBV10-3 with TRBJ2-3, with D uncertain. V lost 1 base, J lost 4 bases, and 12 bases lay in between. This CDR3 is 15 amino acids long. Germline CDR1 ENHRY, CDR2 SYGVKD. Written as DNA, the CDR3 is TGTGCCATCAGTGAGTTACAGCTCCCAGCAGATACGCAGTATTTT. It specifies CAISELQLPADTQYF.

The CDR3 DNA follows: TGTGCCAGCAGCGCGTACCCGCGAACAGGGCTCGATTCACGGAGTCAGCCCCAGCATTTT. This encodes CASSAYPRTGLDSRSQPQHF. The chain combines TRBV21-1 with TRBJ1-5; the D call of TRBD1 is as the table states it, not checked on the DNA. TRBV21-1 is termed a pseudogene. CDR3 size: 20 residues.

V and J are TRBV14 and TRBJ2-7; D perhaps matches TRBD2 (6 bases). This CDR3 is 14 amino acids long. Trimming removed 4 bases from V and 5 bases from J, with 15 bases in between. Germline CDR1 is SGHDN and CDR2 is FVKESK. The CDR3 DNA reads as TGTGCCAGCAGCCGGGGACTTCCCACCGACGAGCAGTACTTC. This gives the protein CASSRGLPTDEQYF.

A single count supports this clone. One end of the junction is discordant with germline, which a read error may explain. The rearrangement uses TRBV6-4 and TRBJ2-1; 7 bases agree with TRBD2. Germline V gene sequence: CDR1 MRHNA, CDR2 SNTAGT. This CDR3 comprises 13 residues. CDR3 loop: CASSESGTNKQFF. The CDR3 DNA reads as TGTGCCAGCAGTGAGAGCGGGACCAATAAGCAGTTCTTC.

This chain uses TRBV4-1 with TRBJ1-3; D is ambiguous. Germline V gene data show CDR1 as MGHRA and CDR2 as YSYEKL. The CDR3 totals 15 residues. V shed 0 bases and J shed 4 bases, with 10 bases lying between them. The CDR3 reads CASSQDGQPGNTIYF. The CDR3 bases are TGCGCCAGCAGCCAAGATGGCCAACCCGGAAACACCATATATTTT.

The chain is built from TRBV5-1 and TRBJ1-1, with 8 bases matching TRBD1. The CDR3 sequence is 14 residues long. Germline-derived CDR1 and CDR2 are SGHRS and YFSETQ. V gave up 2 bases and J gave up 5 bases; unmatched junction bases: 5. CDR3 nucleotide sequence: TGCGCCAGCAGCTTCAGGGGGCCAGGAACTGAAGCTTTCTTT. The encoded protein is CASSFRGPGTEAFF.

V and J are TRBV7-2 and TRBJ2-2, with TRBD1 matching over 7 bases. The trim removed 2 bases at V and 4 bases at J, leaving 10 bases unmatched. Per germline, CDR1 SGHTA and CDR2 FQGNSA. This CDR3 contains 17 residues. CDR3: CASSLSNSGGSTGELFF. The CDR3 DNA is TGTGCCAGCAGCTTAAGCAATTCAGGGGGTTCCACCGGGGAGCTGTTTTTT.

CDR3 sequence reads: CASSLSGMAGEKLFF. In nucleotides, the CDR3 is TGTGCCAGCAGCTTATCTGGAATGGCGGGGGAAAAACTGTTTTTT. The gene calls are TRBV7-2 and TRBJ1-4; no definite D call. From germline, CDR1 is SGHTA and CDR2 FQGNSA. This CDR3 comprises 15 residues. V lost 2 bases to trimming and J lost 8 bases, with 15 bases between them. The full variable domain, with the rest looked up from reference TRBV7-2 and TRBJ1-4, is GAGVSQSPSNKVTEKGKDVELRCDPISGHTALYWYRQSLGQGLEFLIYFQGNSAPDKSGLPSDRFSAERTGGSVSTLTIQRTQQEDSAVYLCASSLSGMAGEKLFFGSGTQLSVL.

This clone was detected only once. The J gene is TRBJ2-7, the V gene TRBV7-2; TRBD2 matches at 15 bases. CDR3 size: 17 residues. Germline CDR1 is SGHTA and CDR2 is FQGNSA. The trim removed 5 bases at V and 3 bases at J, leaving 8 bases unmatched. This chain's CDR3 is CASSIRTSGGAIYEQYF. CDR3 DNA sequence: TGTGCCAGCAGCATTAGGACTAGCGGGGGGGCCATCTACGAGCAGTACTTC.